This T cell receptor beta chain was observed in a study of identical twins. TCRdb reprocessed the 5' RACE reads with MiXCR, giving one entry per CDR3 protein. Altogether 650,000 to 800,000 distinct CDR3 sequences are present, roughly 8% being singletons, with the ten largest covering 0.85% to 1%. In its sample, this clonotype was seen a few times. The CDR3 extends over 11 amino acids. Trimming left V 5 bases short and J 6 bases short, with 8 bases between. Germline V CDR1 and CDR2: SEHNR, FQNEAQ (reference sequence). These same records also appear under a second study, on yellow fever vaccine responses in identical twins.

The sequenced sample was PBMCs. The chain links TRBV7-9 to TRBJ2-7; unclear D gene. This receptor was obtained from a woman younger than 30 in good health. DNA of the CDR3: TGTGCCAGCAGCACTGGCCTCGAGCAGTACTTC. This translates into CASSTGLEQYF.